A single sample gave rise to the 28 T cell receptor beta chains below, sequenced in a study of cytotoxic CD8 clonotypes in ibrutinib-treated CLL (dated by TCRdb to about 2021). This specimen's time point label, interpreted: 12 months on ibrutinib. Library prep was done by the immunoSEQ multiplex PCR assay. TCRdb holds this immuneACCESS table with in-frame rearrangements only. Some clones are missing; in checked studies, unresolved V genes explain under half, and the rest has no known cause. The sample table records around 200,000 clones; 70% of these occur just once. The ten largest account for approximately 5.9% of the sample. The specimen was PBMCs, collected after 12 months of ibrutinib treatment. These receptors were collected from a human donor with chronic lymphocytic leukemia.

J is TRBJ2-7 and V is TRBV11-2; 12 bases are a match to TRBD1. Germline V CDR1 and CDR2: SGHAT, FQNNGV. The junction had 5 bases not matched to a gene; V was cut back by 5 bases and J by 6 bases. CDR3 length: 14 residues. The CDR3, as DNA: TGTGCCAGCAGCGGGACAGGGGGCTGGAGCGAGCAGTACTTC. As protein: CASSGTGGWSEQYF.

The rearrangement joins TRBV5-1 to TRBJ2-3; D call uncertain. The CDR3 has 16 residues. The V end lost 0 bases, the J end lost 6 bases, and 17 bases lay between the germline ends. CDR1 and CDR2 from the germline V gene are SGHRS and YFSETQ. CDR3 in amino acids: CASSLAPPALRDTQYF. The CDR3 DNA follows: TGCGCCAGCAGCTTGGCCCCCCCGGCCCTTAGGGATACGCAGTATTTT.

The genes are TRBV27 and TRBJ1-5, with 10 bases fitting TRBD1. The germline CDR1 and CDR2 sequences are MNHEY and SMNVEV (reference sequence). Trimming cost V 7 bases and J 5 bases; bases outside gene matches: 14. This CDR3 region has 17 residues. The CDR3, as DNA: TGTGCCAGCAAGTGGGACAGGGGTTTTTCAAGGCATCAGCCCCAGCATTTT. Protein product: CASKWDRGFSRHQPQHF.

CDR3 in DNA: TGCGCCAGCAGCCAAGATGGGGCCTGGCGTGGAAACACCATATATTTT. This codes for CASSQDGAWRGNTIYF. The chain carries TRBV4-1 and TRBJ1-3; D may be TRBD1 (5 bases). The CDR3 extends over 16 amino acids. Germline-derived CDR1 and CDR2 are MGHRA and YSYEKL. Deletions cut 0 bases from V and 3 bases from J, with 12 bases between.

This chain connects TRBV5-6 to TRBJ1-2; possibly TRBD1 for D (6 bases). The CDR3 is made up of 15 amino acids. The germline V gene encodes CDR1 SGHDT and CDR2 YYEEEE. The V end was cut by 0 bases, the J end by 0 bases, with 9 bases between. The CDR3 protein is CASSLETGANYGYTF. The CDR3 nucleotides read TGTGCCAGCAGCTTGGAGACAGGCGCTAACTATGGCTACACCTTC.

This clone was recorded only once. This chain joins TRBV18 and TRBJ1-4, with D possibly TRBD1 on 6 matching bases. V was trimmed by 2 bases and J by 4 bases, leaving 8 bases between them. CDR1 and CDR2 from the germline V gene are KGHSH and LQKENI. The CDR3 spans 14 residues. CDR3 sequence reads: CASSPRTVNEKLFF. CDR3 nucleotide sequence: TGTGCCAGCTCACCAAGGACAGTTAATGAAAAACTGTTTTTT.

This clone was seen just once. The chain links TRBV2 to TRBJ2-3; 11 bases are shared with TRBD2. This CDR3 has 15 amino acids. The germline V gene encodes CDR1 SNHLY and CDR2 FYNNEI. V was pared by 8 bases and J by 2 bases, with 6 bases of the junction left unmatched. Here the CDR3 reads CASGEGLAVTDTQYF. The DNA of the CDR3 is TGTGCCAGCGGGGAGGGACTAGCGGTCACAGATACGCAGTATTTT.

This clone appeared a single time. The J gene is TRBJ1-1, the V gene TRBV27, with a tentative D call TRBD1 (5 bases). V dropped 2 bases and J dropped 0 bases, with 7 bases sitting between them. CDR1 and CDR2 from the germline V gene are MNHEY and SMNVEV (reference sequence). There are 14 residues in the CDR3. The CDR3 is CASSLGGLNTEAFF. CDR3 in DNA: TGTGCCAGCAGTTTAGGGGGTTTGAACACTGAAGCTTTCTTT.

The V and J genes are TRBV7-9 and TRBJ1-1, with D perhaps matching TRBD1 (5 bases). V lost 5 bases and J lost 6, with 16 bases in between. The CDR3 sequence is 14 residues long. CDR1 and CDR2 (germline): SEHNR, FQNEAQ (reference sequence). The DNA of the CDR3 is TGTGCCAGCAGCGACGGACTCGGGGGACCTGAAGCTTTCTTT. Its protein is CASSDGLGGPEAFF.

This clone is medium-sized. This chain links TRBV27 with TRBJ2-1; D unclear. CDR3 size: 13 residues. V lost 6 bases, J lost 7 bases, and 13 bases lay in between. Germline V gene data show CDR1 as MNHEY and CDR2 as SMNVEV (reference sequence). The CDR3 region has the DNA TGTGCCAGCAGCTCTCCAGCCGGTAATGAGCAGTTCTTC. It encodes CASSSPAGNEQFF.

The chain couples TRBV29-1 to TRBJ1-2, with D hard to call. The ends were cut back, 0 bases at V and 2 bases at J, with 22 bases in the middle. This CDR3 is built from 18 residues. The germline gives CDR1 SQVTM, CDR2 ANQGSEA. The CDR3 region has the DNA TGCAGCGTTGAAGATCATACGATATGGACGGCACTCAACTATGGCTACACCTTC. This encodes CSVEDHTIWTALNYGYTF.

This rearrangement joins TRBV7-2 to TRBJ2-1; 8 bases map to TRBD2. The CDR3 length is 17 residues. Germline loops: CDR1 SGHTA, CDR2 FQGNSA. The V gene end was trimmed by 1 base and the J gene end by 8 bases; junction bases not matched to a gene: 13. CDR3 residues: CASSLVGNGAGAHEQFF. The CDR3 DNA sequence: TGTGCCAGCAGCTTAGTCGGGAACGGAGCGGGAGCCCATGAGCAGTTCTTC.

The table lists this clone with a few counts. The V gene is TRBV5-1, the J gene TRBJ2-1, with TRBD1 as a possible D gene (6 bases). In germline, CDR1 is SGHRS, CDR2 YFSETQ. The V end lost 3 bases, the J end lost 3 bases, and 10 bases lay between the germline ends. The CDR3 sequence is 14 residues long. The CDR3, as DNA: TGCGCCAGCAGCTCGGACAGTTTCTACAATGAGCAGTTCTTC. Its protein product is CASSSDSFYNEQFF.

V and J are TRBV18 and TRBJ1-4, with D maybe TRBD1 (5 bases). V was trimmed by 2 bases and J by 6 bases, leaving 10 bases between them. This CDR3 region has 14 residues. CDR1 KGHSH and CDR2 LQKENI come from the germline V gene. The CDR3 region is CASSPLAGDEKLFF. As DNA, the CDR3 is TGTGCCAGCTCACCATTGGCGGGGGATGAAAAACTGTTTTTT.

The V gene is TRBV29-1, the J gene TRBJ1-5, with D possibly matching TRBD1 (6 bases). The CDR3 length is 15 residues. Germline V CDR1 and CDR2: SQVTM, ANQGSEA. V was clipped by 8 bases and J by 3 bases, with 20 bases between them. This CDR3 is CSPRGSQGINQPQHF. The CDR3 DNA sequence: TGCAGCCCGCGAGGATCGCAGGGGATCAATCAGCCCCAGCATTTT.

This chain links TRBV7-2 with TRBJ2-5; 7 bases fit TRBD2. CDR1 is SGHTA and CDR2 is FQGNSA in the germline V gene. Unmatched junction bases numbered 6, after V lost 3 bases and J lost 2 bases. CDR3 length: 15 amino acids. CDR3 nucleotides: TGTGCCAGCAGCTTTCTGGCAGCGGGACAAGAGACCCAGTACTTC. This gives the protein CASSFLAAGQETQYF.

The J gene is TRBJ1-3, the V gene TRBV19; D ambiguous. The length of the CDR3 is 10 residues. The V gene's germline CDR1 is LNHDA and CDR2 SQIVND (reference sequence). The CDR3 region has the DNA TGTTCCCGGTATGGAAACACCATATATTTT. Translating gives CSRYGNTIYF.

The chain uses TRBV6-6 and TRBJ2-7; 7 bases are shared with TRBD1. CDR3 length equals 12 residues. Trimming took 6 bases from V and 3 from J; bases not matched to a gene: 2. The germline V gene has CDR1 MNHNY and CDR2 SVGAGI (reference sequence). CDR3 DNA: TGTGCCAGCAGCCGACAGGGCTACGAGCAGTACTTC. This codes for CASSRQGYEQYF.

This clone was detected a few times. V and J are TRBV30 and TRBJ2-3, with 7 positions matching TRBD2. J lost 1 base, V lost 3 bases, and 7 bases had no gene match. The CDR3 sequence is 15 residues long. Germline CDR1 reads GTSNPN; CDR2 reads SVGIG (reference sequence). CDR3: CAWSGGGGGTDTQYF. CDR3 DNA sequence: TGTGCCTGGAGCGGAGGCGGGGGAGGCACAGATACGCAGTATTTT.

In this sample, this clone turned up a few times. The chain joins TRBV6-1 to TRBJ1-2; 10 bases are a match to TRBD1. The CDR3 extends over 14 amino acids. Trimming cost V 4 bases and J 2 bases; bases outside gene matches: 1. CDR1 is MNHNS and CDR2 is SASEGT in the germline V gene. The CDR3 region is CASSVGQGNYGYTF. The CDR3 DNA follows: TGTGCCAGCAGTGTGGGACAGGGGAACTATGGCTACACCTTC.

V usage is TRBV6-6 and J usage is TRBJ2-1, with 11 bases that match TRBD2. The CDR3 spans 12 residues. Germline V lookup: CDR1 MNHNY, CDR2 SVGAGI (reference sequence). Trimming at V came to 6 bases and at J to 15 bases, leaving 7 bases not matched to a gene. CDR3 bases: TGTGCCAGCAGGGGGACTAGCGGCCCCCCGTTCTTC. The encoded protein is CASRGTSGPPFF.

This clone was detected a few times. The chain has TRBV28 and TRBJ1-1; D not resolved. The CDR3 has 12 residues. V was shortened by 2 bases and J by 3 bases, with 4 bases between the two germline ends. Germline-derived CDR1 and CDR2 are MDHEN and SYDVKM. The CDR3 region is CASSLLDTEAFF. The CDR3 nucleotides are TGTGCCAGCAGTTTACTTGACACTGAAGCTTTCTTT.

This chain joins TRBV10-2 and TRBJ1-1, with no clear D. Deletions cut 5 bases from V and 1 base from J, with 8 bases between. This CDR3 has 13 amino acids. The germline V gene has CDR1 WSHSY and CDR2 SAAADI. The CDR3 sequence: CASSLTRNTEAFF. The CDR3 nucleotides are TGCGCCAGCAGTCTGACACGGAACACTGAAGCTTTCTTT.

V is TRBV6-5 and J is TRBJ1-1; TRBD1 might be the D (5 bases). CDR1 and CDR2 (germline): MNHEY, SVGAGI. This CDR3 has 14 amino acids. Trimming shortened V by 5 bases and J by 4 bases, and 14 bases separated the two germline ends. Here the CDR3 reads CASSMTVPGTEAFF. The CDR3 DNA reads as TGTGCCAGCAGTATGACAGTCCCGGGCACTGAAGCTTTCTTT.

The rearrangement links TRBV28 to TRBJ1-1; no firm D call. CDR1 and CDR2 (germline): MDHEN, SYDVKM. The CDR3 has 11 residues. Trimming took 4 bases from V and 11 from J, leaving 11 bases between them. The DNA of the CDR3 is TGTGCCAGCAGTTATGAGGGTCGGGCTTTCTTT. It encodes CASSYEGRAFF.

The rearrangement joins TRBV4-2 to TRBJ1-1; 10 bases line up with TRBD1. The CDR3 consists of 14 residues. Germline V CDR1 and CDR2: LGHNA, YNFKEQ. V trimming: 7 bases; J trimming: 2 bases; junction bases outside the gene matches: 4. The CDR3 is CASTRDRGNTEAFF. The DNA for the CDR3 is TGTGCCAGCACCAGGGACAGGGGAAACACTGAAGCTTTCTTT.

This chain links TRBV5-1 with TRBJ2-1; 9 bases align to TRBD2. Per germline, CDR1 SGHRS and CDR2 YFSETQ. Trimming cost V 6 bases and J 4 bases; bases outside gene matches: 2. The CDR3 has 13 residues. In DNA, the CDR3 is TGCGCCAGCACTGCGGGGGGGTACAATGAGCAGTTCTTC. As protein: CASTAGGYNEQFF. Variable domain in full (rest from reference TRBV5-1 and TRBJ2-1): KAGVTQTPRYLIKTRGQQVTLSCSPISGHRSVSWYQQTPGQGLQFLFEYFSETQRNKGNFPGRFSGRQFSNSRSEMNVSTLELGDSALYLCASTAGGYNEQFFGPGTRLTVL.

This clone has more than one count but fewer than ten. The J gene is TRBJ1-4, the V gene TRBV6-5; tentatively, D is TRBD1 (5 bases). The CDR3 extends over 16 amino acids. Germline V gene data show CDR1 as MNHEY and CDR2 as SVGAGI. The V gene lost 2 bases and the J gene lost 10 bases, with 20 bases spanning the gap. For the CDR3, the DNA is TGTGCCAGCAGTTACGGAAGATGGGCAGGGTCGTTAAAACTGTTTTTT. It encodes CASSYGRWAGSLKLFF.